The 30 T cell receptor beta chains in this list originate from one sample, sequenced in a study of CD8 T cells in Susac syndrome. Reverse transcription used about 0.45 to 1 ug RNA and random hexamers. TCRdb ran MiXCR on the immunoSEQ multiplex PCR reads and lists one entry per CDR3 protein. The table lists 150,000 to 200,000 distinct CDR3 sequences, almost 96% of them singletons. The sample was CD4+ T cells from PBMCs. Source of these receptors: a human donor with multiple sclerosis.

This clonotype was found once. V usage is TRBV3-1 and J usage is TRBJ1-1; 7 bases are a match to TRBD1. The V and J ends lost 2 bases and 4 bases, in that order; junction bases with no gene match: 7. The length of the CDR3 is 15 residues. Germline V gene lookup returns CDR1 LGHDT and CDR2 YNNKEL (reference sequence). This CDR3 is CASSQKTGRGTEAFF. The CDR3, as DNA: TGTGCCAGCAGCCAAAAGACAGGGAGGGGCACTGAAGCTTTCTTT.

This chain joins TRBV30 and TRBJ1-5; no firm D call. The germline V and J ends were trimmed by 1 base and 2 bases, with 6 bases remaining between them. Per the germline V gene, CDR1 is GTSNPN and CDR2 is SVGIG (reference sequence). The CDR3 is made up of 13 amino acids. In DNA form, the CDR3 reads TGTGCCTGGAGTGGAGCGCGCAATCAGCCCCAGCATTTT. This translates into CAWSGARNQPQHF.

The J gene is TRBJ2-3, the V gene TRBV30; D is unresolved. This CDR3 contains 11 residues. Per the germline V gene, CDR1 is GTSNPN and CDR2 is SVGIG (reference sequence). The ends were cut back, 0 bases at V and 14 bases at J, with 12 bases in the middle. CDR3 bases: TGTGCCTGGAGTGTAGAACTGGTGGGGTATTTT. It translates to CAWSVELVGYF.

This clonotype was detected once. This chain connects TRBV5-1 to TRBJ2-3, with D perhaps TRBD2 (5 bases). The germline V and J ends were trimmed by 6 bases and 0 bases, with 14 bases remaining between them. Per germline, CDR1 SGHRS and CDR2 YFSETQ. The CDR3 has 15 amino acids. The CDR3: CASKDSPTSTDTQYF. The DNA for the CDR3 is TGCGCCAGCAAGGACTCCCCGACTAGCACAGATACGCAGTATTTT.

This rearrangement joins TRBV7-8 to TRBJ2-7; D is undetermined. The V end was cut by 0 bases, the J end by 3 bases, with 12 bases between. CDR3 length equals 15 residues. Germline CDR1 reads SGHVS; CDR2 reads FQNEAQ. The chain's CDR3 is CASSLAEYRVYEQYF. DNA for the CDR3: TGTGCCAGCAGCTTAGCTGAGTATCGTGTCTACGAGCAGTACTTC.

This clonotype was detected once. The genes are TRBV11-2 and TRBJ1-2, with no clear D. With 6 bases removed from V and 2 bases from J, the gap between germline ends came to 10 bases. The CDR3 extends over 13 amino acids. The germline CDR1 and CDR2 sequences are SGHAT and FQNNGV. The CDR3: CASSGIRNYGYTF. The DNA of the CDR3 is TGTGCCAGCAGTGGGATTCGGAACTATGGCTACACCTTC. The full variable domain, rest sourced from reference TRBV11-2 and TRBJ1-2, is EAGVAQSPRYKIIEKRQSVAFWCNPISGHATLYWYQQILGQGPKLLIQFQNNGVVDDSQLPKDRFSAERLKGVDSTLKIQPAKLEDSAVYLCASSGIRNYGYTFGSGTRLTVV.

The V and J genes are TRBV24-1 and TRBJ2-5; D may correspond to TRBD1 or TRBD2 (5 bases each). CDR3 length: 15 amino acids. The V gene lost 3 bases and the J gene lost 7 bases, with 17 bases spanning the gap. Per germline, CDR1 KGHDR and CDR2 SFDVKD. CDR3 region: CATSDPGTAGWTQYF. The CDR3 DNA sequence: TGTGCCACCAGTGATCCCGGGACCGCCGGATGGACCCAGTACTTC.

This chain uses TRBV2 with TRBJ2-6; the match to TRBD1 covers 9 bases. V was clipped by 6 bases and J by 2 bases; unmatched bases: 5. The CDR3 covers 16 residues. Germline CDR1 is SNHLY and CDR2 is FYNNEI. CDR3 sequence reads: CASSGTGKAGANVLTF. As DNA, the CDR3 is TGTGCCAGCAGCGGGACAGGGAAAGCTGGGGCCAACGTCCTGACTTTC.

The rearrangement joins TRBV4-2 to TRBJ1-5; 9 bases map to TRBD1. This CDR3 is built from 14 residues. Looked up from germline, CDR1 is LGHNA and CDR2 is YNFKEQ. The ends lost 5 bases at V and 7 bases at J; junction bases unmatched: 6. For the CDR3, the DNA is TGTGCCAGCAGCTCAGGACAGGGGAGCCAGCCCCAGCATTTT. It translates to CASSSGQGSQPQHF.

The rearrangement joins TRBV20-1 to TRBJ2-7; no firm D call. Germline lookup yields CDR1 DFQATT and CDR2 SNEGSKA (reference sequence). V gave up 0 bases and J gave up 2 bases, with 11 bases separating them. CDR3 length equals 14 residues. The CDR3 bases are TGCAGTGCTAGAGATATGTCAGCGCCCTACGAGCAGTACTTC. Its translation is CSARDMSAPYEQYF.

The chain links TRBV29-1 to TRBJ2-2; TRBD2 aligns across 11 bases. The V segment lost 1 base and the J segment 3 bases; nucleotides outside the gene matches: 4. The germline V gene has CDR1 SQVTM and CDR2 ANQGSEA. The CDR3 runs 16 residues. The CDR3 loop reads CSVEATSGGYTGELFF. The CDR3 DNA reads TGCAGCGTTGAAGCTACTAGCGGGGGCTACACCGGGGAGCTGTTTTTT.

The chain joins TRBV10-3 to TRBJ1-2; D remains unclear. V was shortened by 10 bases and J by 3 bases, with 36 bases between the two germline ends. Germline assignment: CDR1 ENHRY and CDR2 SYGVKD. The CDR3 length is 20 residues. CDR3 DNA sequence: TGTGCCACCTACCTGAAATCTCCGACGACCGGGGATACCACGGACTATGGCTACACCTTC. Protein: CATYLKSPTTGDTTDYGYTF.

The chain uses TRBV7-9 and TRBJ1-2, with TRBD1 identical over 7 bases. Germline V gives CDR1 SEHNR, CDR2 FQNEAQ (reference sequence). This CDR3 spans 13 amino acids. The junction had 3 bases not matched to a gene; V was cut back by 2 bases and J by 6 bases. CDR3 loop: CASSLTGVNGYTF. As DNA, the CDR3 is TGTGCCAGCAGCTTAACAGGGGTAAATGGCTACACCTTC.

The CDR3 sequence: CSARDVPAGAGGTQYF. In DNA form, the CDR3 reads TGCAGTGCTAGAGATGTTCCAGCGGGGGCCGGAGGGACCCAGTACTTC. J is TRBJ2-5 and V is TRBV20-1; 8 positions match TRBD2. This CDR3 region has 16 residues. Germline values: CDR1 DFQATT, CDR2 SNEGSKA (reference sequence). Trimming cost V 0 bases and J 7 bases; bases outside gene matches: 13.

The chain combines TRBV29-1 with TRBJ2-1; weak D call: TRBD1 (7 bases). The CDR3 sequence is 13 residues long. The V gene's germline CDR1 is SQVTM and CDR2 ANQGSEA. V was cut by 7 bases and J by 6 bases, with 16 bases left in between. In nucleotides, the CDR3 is TGCAGCGCCCAGGGGGGCAGGGTCAATGAGCAGTTCTTC. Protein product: CSAQGGRVNEQFF.

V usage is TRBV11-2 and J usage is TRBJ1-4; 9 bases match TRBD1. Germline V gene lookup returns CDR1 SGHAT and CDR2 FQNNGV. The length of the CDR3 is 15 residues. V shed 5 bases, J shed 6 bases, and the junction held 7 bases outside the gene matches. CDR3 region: CASSPGGQGYEKLFF. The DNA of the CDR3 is TGTGCCAGCAGCCCCGGTGGACAGGGGTATGAAAAACTGTTTTTT.

The CDR3 is CASSIGTGSYEQYF. Written as DNA, the CDR3 is TGTGCCAGTAGTATCGGGACAGGGTCCTACGAGCAGTACTTC. This chain links TRBV19 with TRBJ2-7; 9 nucleotides match TRBD1. CDR3 length equals 14 residues. V trimming: 3 bases; J trimming: 1 base; junction bases outside the gene matches: 1. Germline CDR1 reads LNHDA; CDR2 reads SQIVND (reference sequence).

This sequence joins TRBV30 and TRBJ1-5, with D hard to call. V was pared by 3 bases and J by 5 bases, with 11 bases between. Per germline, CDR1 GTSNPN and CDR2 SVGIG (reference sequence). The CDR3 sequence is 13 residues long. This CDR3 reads CAWSSLRDQPQHF. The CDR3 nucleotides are TGTGCCTGGAGCTCCCTCAGAGATCAGCCCCAGCATTTT.

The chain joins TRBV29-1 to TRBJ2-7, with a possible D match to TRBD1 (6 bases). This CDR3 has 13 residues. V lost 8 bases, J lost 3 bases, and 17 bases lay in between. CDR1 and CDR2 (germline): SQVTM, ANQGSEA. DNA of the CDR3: TGCAGCACCAAACAGGGCAATGGCTACGAGCAGTACTTC. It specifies CSTKQGNGYEQYF.

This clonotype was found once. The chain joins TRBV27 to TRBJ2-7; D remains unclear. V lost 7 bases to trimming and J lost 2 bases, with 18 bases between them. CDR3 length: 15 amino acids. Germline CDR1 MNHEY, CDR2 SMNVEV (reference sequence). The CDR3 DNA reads TGTGCCAGCACCCCCGGTGTGGGAAGAACCTACGAGCAGTACTTC. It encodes CASTPGVGRTYEQYF.

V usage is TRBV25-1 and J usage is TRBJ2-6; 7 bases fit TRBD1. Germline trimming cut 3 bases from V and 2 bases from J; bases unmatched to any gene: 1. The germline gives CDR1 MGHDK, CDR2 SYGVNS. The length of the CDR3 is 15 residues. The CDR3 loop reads CASSDQGAGANVLTF. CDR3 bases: TGTGCCAGCAGTGATCAGGGGGCTGGGGCCAACGTCCTGACTTTC.

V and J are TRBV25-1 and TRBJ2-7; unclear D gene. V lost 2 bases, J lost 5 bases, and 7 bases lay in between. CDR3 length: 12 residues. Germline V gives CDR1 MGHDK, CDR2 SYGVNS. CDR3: CASSEGLDEQYF. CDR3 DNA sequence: TGTGCCAGCAGTGAAGGATTGGACGAGCAGTACTTC.

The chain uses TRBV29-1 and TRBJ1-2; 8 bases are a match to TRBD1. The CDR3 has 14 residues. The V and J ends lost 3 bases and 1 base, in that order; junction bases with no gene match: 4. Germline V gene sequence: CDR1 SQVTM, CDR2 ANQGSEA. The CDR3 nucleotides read TGCAGCGTTGAGGGGGGACAGGTTAACTATGGCTACACCTTC. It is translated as CSVEGGQVNYGYTF.

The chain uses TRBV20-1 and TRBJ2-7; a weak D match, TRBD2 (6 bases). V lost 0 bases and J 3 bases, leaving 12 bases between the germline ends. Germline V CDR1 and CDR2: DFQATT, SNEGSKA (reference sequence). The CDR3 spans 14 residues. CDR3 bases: TGCAGTGCTAGAGAGGTTAGCGGATACTACGAGCAGTACTTC. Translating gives CSAREVSGYYEQYF.

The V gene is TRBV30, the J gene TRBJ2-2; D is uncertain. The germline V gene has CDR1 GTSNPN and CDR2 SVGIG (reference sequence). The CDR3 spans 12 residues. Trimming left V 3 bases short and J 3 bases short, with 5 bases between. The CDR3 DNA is TGTGCCTGGAGGGTATACACCGGGGAGCTGTTTTTT. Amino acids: CAWRVYTGELFF. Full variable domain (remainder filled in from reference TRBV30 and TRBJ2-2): SQTIHQWPATLVQPVGSPLSLECTVEGTSNPNLYWYRQAAGRGLQLLFYSVGIGQISSEVPQNLSASRPQDRQFILSSKKLLLSDSGFYLCAWRVYTGELFFGEGSRLTVL.

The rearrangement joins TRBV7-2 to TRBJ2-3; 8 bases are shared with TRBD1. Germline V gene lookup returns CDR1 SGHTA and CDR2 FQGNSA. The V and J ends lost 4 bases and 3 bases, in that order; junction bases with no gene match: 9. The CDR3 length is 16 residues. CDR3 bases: TGTGCCAGCAGCTCAAGAAGGACAGGGCTGACAGATACGCAGTATTTT. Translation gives CASSSRRTGLTDTQYF. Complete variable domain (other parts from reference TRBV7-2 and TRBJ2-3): GAGVSQSPSNKVTEKGKDVELRCDPISGHTALYWYRQSLGQGLEFLIYFQGNSAPDKSGLPSDRFSAERTGGSVSTLTIQRTQQEDSAVYLCASSSRRTGLTDTQYFGPGTRLTVL.

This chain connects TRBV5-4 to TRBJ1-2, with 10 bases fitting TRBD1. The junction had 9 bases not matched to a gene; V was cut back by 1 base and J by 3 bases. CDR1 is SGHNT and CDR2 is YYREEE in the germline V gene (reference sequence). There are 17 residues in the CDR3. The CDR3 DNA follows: TGTGCCAGCAGCTTGCTGACAGGGGGCGCGGTAGACTATGGCTACACCTTC. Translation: CASSLLTGGAVDYGYTF.

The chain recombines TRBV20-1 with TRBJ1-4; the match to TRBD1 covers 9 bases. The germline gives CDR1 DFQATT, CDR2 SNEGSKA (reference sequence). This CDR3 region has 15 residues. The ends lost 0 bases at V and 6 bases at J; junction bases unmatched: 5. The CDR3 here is CSARDPQGADEKLFF. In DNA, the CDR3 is TGCAGTGCTAGAGATCCACAGGGGGCCGATGAAAAACTGTTTTTT.

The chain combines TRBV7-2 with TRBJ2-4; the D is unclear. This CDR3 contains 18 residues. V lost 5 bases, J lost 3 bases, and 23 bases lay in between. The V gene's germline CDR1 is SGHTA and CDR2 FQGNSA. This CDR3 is CASSPVHFPNFVKNIQYF. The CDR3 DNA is TGTGCCAGCAGCCCTGTACACTTCCCCAATTTCGTCAAAAACATTCAGTACTTC.

This CDR3 is CASSYGGGGTQYF. CDR3 coding DNA: TGTGCCAGCAGTTATGGGGGCGGAGGGACCCAGTACTTC. The chain employs TRBV6-5 and TRBJ2-5; TRBD1 might be the D (6 bases). With 3 bases removed from V and 7 bases from J, the gap between germline ends came to 12 bases. Germline CDR1 MNHEY, CDR2 SVGAGI. This CDR3 is built from 13 residues.